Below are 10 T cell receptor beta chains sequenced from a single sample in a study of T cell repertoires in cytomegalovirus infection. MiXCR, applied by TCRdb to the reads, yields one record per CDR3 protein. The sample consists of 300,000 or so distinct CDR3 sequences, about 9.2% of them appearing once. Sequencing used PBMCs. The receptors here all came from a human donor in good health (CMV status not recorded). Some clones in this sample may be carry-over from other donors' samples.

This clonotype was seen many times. The CDR3 DNA reads as TGTGCCAGCAGTTACACGGGACAGCCTCTTTATGGCTACACCTTC. It codes for CASSYTGQPLYGYTF. This chain joins TRBV6-5 and TRBJ1-2; 7 nucleotides agree with TRBD1. Germline V gives CDR1 MNHEY, CDR2 SVGAGI. With V trimmed by 2 bases and J by 5 bases, 8 bases remained unmatched. This CDR3 is built from 15 residues.

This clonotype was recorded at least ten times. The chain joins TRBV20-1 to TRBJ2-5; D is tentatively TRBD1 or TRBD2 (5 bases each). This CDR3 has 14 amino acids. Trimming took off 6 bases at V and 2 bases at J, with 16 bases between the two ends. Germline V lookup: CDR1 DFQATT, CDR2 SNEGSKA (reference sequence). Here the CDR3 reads CSAEGQGRQETQYF. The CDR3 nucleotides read TGCAGTGCCGAGGGGCAGGGAAGACAAGAGACCCAGTACTTC.

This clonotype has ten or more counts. DNA of the CDR3: TGTGCCAGCTCACCACCTCCAGGGGGAGACACCGGGGAGCTGTTTTTT. Translating gives CASSPPPGGDTGELFF. This sequence joins TRBV18 and TRBJ2-2, with 7 positions matching TRBD1. Trimming cost V 0 bases and J 3 bases; bases outside gene matches: 4. CDR1 is KGHSH and CDR2 is LQKENI in the germline V gene. The CDR3 has 16 amino acids.

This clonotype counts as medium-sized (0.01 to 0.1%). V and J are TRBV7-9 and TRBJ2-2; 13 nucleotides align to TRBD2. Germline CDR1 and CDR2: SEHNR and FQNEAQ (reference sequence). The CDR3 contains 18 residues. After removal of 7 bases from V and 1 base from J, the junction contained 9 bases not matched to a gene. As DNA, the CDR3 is TGTGCCAGCACCAATGGACTAGCGGGGGTAATGAACACCGGGGAGCTGTTTTTT. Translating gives CASTNGLAGVMNTGELFF.

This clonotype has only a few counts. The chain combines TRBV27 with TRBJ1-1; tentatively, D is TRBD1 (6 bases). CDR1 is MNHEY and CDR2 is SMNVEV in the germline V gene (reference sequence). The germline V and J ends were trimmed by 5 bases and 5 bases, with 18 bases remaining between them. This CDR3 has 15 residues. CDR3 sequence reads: CASSPGAGVSTEAFF. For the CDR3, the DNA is TGTGCCAGCAGTCCCGGGGCAGGGGTTAGTACTGAAGCTTTCTTT.

CDR3 bases: TGTGCCAGCAGTTTCGGCCAGGGGGCGGGAGATACGCAGTATTTT. Its translation: CASSFGQGAGDTQYF. The chain recombines TRBV28 with TRBJ2-3; TRBD1 matches 8 bases. The V and J ends lost 3 bases and 5 bases, in that order; junction bases with no gene match: 7. Germline values: CDR1 MDHEN, CDR2 SYDVKM. The CDR3 spans 15 residues. Drawing the rest from reference TRBV28 and TRBJ2-3, the complete variable domain is DVKVTQSSRYLVKRTGEKVFLECVQDMDHENMFWYRQDPGLGLRLIYFSYDVKMKEKGDIPEGYSVSREKKERFSLILESASTNQTSMYLCASSFGQGAGDTQYFGPGTRLTVL.

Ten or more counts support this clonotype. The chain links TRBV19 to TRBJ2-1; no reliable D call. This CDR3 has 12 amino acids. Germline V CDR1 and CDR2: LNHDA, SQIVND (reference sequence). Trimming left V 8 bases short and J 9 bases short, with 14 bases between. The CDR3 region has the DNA TGTGCCAGTGGCTATTTTCTCACTGAGCAGTTCTTC. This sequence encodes CASGYFLTEQFF.

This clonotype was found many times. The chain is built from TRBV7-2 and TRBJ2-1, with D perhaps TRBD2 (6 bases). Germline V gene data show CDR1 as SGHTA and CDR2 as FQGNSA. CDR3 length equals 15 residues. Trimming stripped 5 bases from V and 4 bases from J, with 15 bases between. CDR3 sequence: CASSPARDLYNEQFF. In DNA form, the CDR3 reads TGTGCCAGCAGCCCAGCCCGGGACTTATACAATGAGCAGTTCTTC.

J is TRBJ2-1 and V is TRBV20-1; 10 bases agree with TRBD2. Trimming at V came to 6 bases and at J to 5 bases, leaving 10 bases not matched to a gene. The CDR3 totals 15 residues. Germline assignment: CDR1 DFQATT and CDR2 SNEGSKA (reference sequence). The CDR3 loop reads CSANARLAGDNEQFF. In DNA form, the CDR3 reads TGCAGTGCCAATGCGCGGCTAGCGGGGGACAATGAGCAGTTCTTC.

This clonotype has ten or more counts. In DNA form, the CDR3 reads TGTGCCAGCAGCCAGGGCGCTCTCGGGGCCGGGGAGCTGTTTTTT. It specifies CASSQGALGAGELFF. This rearrangement joins TRBV6-5 to TRBJ2-2; the D gene could be TRBD1 or TRBD2 (5 bases each). The length of the CDR3 is 15 residues. Germline CDR1 reads MNHEY; CDR2 reads SVGAGI. V dropped 6 bases and J dropped 6 bases, with 17 bases sitting between them.